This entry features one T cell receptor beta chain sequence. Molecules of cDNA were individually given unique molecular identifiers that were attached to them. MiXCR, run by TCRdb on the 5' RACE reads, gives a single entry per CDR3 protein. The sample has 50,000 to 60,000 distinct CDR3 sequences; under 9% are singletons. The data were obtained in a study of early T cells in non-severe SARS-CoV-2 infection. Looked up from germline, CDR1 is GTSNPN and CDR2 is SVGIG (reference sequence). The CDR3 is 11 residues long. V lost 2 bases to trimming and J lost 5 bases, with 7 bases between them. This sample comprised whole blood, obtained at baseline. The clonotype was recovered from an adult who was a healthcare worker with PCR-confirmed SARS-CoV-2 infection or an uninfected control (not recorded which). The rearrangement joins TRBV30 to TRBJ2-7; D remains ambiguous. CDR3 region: CAWSRAHEQYF. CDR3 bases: TGTGCCTGGAGTCGAGCCCACGAGCAGTACTTC.